This T cell receptor beta chain derives from a study of blood T cells in healthy people across ages. Broader study findings: There were more naive CD4+ cells and higher diversity in long-lived donors than in aged donors. In older individuals, TCR beta diversity per million T cells was lower, falling roughly linearly with age.

As concerns this clonotype: The antigen is unknown.

This CDR3 contains 16 residues. Germline CDR1 reads MNHNY; CDR2 reads SVGAGI (reference sequence). The J segment lost 3 bases and the V segment lost 4 bases, leaving 7 bases of the junction unmatched. PCR was performed a second time for about 7 to 12 cycles using a sample-barcoded 5' primer and a J-beta primer mix. Every cDNA molecule bore a tag from a template-switch adaptor containing 12 random nucleotides. TCRdb used MiXCR to reprocess the 5' RACE reads, holding one entry per CDR3 protein. The data contain 700,000 to 900,000 distinct CDR3 sequences, 40% to 65% of them singletons. The source material was blood. The rearrangement joins TRBV6-6 to TRBJ2-3, with TRBD1 identical over 10 bases. The receptor was isolated from a man at least 80 years old in good health. The CDR3: CASSLTGGAGTDTQYF. As DNA, the CDR3 is TGTGCCAGCAGTTTGACAGGGGGCGCTGGGACAGATACGCAGTATTTT.